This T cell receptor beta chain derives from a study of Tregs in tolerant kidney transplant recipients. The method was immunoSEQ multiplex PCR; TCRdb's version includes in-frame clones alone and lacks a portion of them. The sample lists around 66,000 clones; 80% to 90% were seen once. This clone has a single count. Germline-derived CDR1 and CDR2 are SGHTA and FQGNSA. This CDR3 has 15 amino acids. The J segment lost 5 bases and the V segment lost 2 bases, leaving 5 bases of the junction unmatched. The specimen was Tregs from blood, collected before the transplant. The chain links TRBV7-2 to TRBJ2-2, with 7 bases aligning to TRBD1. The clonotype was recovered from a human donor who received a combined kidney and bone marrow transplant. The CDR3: CASSLTGARTGELFF. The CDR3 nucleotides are TGTGCCAGCAGCTTAACAGGGGCCCGAACCGGGGAGCTGTTTTTT.